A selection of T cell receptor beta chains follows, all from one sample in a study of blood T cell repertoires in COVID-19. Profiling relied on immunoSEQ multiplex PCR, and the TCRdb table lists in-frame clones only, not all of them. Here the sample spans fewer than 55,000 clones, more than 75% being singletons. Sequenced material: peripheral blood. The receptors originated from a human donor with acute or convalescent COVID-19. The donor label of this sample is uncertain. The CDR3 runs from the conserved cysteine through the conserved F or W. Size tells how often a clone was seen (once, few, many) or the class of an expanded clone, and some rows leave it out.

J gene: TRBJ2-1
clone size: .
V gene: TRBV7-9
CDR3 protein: CASSNSGEQFF

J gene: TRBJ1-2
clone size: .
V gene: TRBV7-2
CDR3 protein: CASSSSGGSYGYTF

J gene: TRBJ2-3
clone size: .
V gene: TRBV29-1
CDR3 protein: CSVVRLAEGDTQYF

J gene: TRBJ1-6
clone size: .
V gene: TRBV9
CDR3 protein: CASSAQGSTYNSPLHF

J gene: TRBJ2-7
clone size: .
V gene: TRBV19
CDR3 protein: CASSARQGPNEQYF

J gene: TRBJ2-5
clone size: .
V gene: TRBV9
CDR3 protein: CASSPGSGTPLPTQYF

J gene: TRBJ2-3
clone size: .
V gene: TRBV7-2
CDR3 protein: CASRQKGMRGLMVTDTQYF

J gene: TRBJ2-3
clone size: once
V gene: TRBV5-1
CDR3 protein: CASSSGLAGDTQYF

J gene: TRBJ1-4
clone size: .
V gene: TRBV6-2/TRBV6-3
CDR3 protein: CASSGPRQERGEKLFF

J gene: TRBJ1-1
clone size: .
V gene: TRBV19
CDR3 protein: CASSIDPGGASNTEAFF

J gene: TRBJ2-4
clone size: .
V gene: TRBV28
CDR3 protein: CASSYRGPGNIQYF

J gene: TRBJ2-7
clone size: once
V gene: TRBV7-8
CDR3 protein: CASSLPGQGPNPYEQYF

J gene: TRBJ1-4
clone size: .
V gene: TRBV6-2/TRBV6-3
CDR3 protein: CASSQGQATNEKLFF

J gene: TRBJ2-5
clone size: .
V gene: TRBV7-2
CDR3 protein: CASSPFGSGGETQYF

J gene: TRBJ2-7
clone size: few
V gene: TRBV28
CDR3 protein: CASSTPGLKYF

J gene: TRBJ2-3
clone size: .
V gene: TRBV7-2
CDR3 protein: CASSLGGKSTDTQYF

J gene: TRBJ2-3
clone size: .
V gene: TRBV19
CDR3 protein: CASSSLAGVLGGTDTQYF

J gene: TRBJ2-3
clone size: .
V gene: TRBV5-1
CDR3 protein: CASSSDRTSTDTQYF

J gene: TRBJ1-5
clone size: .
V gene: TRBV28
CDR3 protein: CASSNRASQPQHF

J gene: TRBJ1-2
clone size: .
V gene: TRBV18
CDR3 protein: CASSPPGQAGSNTF

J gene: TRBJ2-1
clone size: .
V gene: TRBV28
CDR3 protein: CASSLNTYNEQFF

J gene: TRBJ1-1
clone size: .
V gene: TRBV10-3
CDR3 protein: CAIKDRAGNTEAFF

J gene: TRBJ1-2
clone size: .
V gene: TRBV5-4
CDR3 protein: CASSLAGGGYTF

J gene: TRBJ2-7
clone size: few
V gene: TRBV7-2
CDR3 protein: CASSTRDTYEQYF

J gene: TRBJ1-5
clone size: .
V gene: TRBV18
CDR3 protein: CASSPQTGALGSNQPQHF

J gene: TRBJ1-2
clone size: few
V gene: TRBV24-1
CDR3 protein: CATRGKTGLDDGYTF

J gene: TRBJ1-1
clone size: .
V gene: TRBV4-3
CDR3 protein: CASSPGGGGRAFF

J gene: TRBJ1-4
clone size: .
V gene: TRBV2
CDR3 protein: CAPPCHNEATNEKLFF

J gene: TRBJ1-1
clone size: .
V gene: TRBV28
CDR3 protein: CASSQGAGLTTEAFF

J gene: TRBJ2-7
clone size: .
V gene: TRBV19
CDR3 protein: CASAGTGETYEQYF

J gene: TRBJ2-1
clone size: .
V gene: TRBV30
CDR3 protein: CAWPGLVLNNEQFF

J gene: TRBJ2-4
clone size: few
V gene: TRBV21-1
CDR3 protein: CASRGRQFKNIQYF

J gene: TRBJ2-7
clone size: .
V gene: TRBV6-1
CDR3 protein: CASSDPRAGSGEQYF

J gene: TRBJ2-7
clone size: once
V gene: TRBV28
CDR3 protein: CASSPPQGGYEQYF

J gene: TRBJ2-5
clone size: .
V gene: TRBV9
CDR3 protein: CASSVSLEGAQETQYF

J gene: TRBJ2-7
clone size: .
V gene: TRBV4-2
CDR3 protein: CASSQAHDYEQYF

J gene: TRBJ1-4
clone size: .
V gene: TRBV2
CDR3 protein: CASRGQSNEKLFF

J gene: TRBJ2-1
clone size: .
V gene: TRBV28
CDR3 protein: CASSYQGIGEQFF

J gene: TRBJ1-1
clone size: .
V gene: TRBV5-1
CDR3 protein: CASSLVGDRGWAEAFF

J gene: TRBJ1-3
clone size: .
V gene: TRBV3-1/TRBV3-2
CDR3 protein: CASSQPRQGGFGNTIYF

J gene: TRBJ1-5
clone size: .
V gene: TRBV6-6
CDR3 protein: CASSYSESNQPQHF

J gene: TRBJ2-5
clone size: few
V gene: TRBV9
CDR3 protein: CASSVAPSGGRETQYF

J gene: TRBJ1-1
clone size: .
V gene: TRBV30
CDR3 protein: CAWSEFGQTQAFF

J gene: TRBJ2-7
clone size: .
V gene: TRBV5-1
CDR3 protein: CASSGGIRYEQYF